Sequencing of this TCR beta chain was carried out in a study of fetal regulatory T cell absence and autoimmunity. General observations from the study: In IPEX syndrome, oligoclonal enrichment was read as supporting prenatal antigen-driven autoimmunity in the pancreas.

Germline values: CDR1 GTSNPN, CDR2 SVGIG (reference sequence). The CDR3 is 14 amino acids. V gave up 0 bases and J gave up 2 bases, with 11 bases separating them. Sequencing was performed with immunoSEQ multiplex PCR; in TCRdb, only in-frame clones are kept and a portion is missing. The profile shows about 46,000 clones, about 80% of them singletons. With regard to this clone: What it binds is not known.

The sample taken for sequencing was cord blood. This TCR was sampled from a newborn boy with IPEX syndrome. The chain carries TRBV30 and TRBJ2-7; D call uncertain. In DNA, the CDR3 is TGTGCCTGGAGTGTAGGGCAGGCTCCCTACGAGCAGTACTTC. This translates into CAWSVGQAPYEQYF.